These 13 T cell receptor beta chains originate from one sample sequenced in a study of blood T cell repertoires in COVID-19. Method: immunoSEQ multiplex PCR; TCRdb's copy keeps in-frame clones and lacks some. The table has fewer than 350,000 clones, approximately 85% seen once. Sequenced material: peripheral blood. The receptor source for this set is a human donor in a cohort sampled during active COVID-19.

The rearrangement links TRBV12-5 to TRBJ2-7; TRBD1 aligns across 10 bases. Germline V gene lookup returns CDR1 LGHNT and CDR2 FRNRAP. The CDR3 is made up of 15 amino acids. The trim removed 7 bases at V and 5 bases at J, leaving 11 bases unmatched. The CDR3 is CASAWGIGTGDEQYF. The CDR3 DNA is TGTGCTAGTGCCTGGGGCATCGGGACAGGGGACGAGCAGTACTTC.

The chain joins TRBV7-3 to TRBJ2-1; 12 nucleotides agree with TRBD2. CDR1 and CDR2 (germline): SGHTA, FQGTGA. V trimming: 5 bases; J trimming: 5 bases; junction bases outside the gene matches: 10. There are 17 residues in the CDR3. The CDR3 DNA follows: TGTGCCAGCAGCCCCCGGGGACGGACTAGCGGGGACAATGAGCAGTTCTTC. It specifies CASSPRGRTSGDNEQFF.

The genes are TRBV27 and TRBJ1-3, with D possibly being TRBD1 (5 bases). V lost 8 bases, J lost 2 bases, and 7 bases lay in between. From germline, CDR1 is MNHEY and CDR2 SMNVEV (reference sequence). This CDR3 is 12 amino acids long. This CDR3 reads CASRGAGNTIYF. The CDR3 region has the DNA TGTGCCAGCCGGGGGGCTGGAAACACCATATATTTT.

This chain links TRBV6-5 with TRBJ2-2; D might be TRBD2 (6 bases). The germline V and J ends were trimmed by 8 bases and 1 base, with 11 bases remaining between them. The CDR3 contains 14 residues. Germline CDR1 reads MNHEY; CDR2 reads SVGAGI. The DNA of the CDR3 is TGTGCCAGCTTGGGACTGATGAACACCGGGGAGCTGTTTTTT. Protein: CASLGLMNTGELFF.

Here the CDR3 reads CASTVLAGGGYTF. CDR3 coding DNA: TGTGCCAGCACCGTTCTCGCAGGGGGCGGCTACACCTTC. V usage is TRBV18 and J usage is TRBJ1-2; 8 bases align to TRBD1. There are 13 residues in the CDR3. Per germline, CDR1 KGHSH and CDR2 LQKENI. The junction had 10 bases not matched to a gene; V was cut back by 8 bases and J by 8 bases.

The chain links TRBV19 to TRBJ2-6, with 9 bases identical to TRBD1. With V trimmed by 3 bases and J by 0 bases, 6 bases remained unmatched. Germline lookup yields CDR1 LNHDA and CDR2 SQIVND (reference sequence). This CDR3 is 18 amino acids long. The CDR3 DNA reads as TGTGCCAGTAGTATCGTACAGGGGGCCCTCTCTGGGGCCAACGTCCTGACTTTC. Protein: CASSIVQGALSGANVLTF.

This clone has just a few counts. This chain links TRBV5-1 with TRBJ1-2; 7 nucleotides match TRBD1. V dropped 1 base and J dropped 0; count of bases not matched to a gene: 6. Germline V gives CDR1 SGHRS, CDR2 YFSETQ. The CDR3 loop spans 16 amino acids. The CDR3 DNA follows: TGCGCCAGCAGCTTGACCAGGGGGTCAGCTAACTATGGCTACACCTTC. Translation: CASSLTRGSANYGYTF. The full variable domain, completed using reference TRBV5-1 and TRBJ1-2, is KAGVTQTPRYLIKTRGQQVTLSCSPISGHRSVSWYQQTPGQGLQFLFEYFSETQRNKGNFPGRFSGRQFSNSRSEMNVSTLELGDSALYLCASSLTRGSANYGYTFGSGTRLTVV.

The CDR3 spells CASSQGTGGRTDTQYF. DNA of the CDR3: TGTGCCAGCAGCCAAGGGACAGGGGGCAGGACAGATACGCAGTATTTT. The gene calls are TRBV4-2 and TRBJ2-3, with 11 nucleotides matching TRBD1. Germline CDR1 and CDR2: LGHNA and YNFKEQ. The length of the CDR3 is 16 residues. V was clipped by 1 base and J by 3 bases; unmatched bases: 3.

The chain combines TRBV12-3 or TRBV12-4 with TRBJ1-4, with D hard to call. This CDR3 has 12 amino acids. Deletions cut 5 bases from V and 11 bases from J, with 12 bases between. DNA for the CDR3: TGTGCCAGCAGTCCCCGTCCTCCGAAACTGTTTTTT. Translated, it gives CASSPRPPKLFF.

The CDR3 sequence: CASSPLGGDTEAFF. CDR3 sequence (DNA): TGTGCCAGCAGCCCCCTGGGGGGGGACACTGAAGCTTTCTTT. The J gene is TRBJ1-1, the V gene TRBV9; D is possibly TRBD1 (5 bases). Germline loops: CDR1 SGDLS, CDR2 YYNGEE. Between the trimmed V and J ends, which lost 4 bases and 3 bases, there was a span of 13 bases. The CDR3 loop spans 14 amino acids.

The chain recombines TRBV5-1 with TRBJ1-2; TRBD1 matches 8 bases. Germline V lookup: CDR1 SGHRS, CDR2 YFSETQ. The CDR3 sequence is 16 residues long. The V segment lost 4 bases and the J segment 4 bases; nucleotides outside the gene matches: 12. As DNA, the CDR3 is TGCGCCAGCAGCCCTGAACCGGACAGGGTAATCTATGGCTACACCTTC. Translated: CASSPEPDRVIYGYTF.

Regarding this clone: This same CDR3 is encoded by further DNA sequences in the sample. The genes are TRBV5-1 and TRBJ1-5; no firm D call. V lost 0 bases and J lost 4, with 5 bases in between. CDR1 is SGHRS, CDR2 YFSETQ, per germline. The CDR3 has 13 amino acids. Here the CDR3 DNA reads TGCGCCAGCAGCTTGGGCAGGAATCAGCCCCAGCATTTT. This codes for CASSLGRNQPQHF.

This chain uses TRBV6-5 with TRBJ1-3, with D perhaps matching TRBD1 (6 bases). Trimming shortened V by 0 bases and J by 3 bases, and 9 bases separated the two germline ends. The V gene's germline CDR1 is MNHEY and CDR2 SVGAGI. The CDR3 is made up of 15 amino acids. The CDR3 DNA sequence: TGTGCCAGCAGTTACTCGATACAGGGTGGAAACACCATATATTTT. Its protein product is CASSYSIQGGNTIYF.